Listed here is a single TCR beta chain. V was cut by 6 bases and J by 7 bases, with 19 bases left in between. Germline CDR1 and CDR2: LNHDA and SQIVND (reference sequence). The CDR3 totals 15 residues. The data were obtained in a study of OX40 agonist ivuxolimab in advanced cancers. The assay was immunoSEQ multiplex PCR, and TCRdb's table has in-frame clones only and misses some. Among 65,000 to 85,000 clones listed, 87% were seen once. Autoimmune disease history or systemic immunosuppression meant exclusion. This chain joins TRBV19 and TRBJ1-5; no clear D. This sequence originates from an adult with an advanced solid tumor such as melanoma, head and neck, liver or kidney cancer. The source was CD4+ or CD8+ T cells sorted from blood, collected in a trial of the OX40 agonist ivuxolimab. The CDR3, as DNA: TGTGCCAGTAGCCTCATTTCCGGGCGACTCCAGCCCCAGCATTTT. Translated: CASSLISGRLQPQHF.